The present entry profiles one TCR beta chain with its context. Its antigen is not yet known. Base-call qualities are not available, and no considerably larger clone is one nucleotide away. The convalescent patients' positive SARS-CoV-2 PCR tests were from March to December 2020, which was before the Alpha, Beta and Delta variants emerged in the United States. PBMCs were separated from whole blood using Ficoll-Paque Plus gradient centrifugation and then either used fresh or cryopreserved at -140C. This record belongs to a study of vaccination and CD4 T cells after COVID-19 (dated by TCRdb to 2021 to 2024). Turning to the overall study: Convalescent patients had a positive SARS-CoV-2 result on nasal swab PCR, and of these patients, some 10 had mild disease and one had severe disease. Post-vaccine blood samples were obtained a median of roughly 75 days after the second vaccine dose, with a range of about 14 to 250 days. Post-COVID blood samples were collected from convalescent patients a median of roughly 100 days after diagnosis, with a range of roughly 30 to 170 days. Six males and four females were included in the convalescent cohort, with two Hispanic individuals, seven Caucasians, two Asians and one multiracial person represented. Two doses of either the Pfizer-BioNTech BNT162b2 vaccine (n=8) or the Moderna mRNA-1273 vaccine (n=2) were administered to participants. The spike-specific CD4+ TCR repertoire was compared before and after mRNA vaccination in under 11 COVID-19 convalescent patients and a few infection-naive healthy vaccine recipients.

Receptors were amplified or captured by PCR. The listed sequencing device is Illumina iSeq 100. As for the original processing: Non-productive sequences were filtered out, and CDR3s that did not start with C, did not end with F or W, or were shorter than 7 amino acids were discarded. CDR3 homology was assessed with Levenshtein distances (stringdist) and unrooted phylogenetic trees (ape) in R version 3.6.1. Using fastp trimming at Q25 and MiXCR clonotype assembly, TCRdb reanalyzed the public sequencing data and kept in-frame beta chains. Merged by CDR3 protein, the rows form single entries marked with the most common genes and DNA. The V and J calls follow TCRdb's processing rather than the paper's. For this sample there are some 20,000 distinct CDR3 sequences; about 60% appear just once. Around 1.1% of the sample goes to the ten largest clones. What the work shows at the level of the full study, not this receptor alone: Of the vaccine-specific clones in convalescent patients, 304 of 307, or nearly all, reacted only to SARS-CoV-2 spike and did not cross-react with common cold coronaviruses. The median number of SARS-CoV-2-reactive clonotypes rose from 20 to 25 after infection to 30 to 45 after vaccination, but the change was not significant. In convalescent patients, a median roughly 83% of post-vaccine SARS-CoV-2-reactive clones were detected only after vaccination, and vaccine-specific priming was suggested by this finding. Relatively few convalescent patients were included in the study, and early timepoints after natural infection were not analyzed.

CDR1 and CDR2, per the germline V gene, are MGHDK and SYGVNS. Including the terminal cysteine and phenylalanine, the CDR3 comprises 14 residues. Of all the DNA, just the CDR3 is kept, 42 bases in frame from base 1. V is clipped by 5 bases and J by 2 bases, and the sequence between their germline boundaries is 10 bases long. Recombination connected TRBV25-1 to TRBJ1-5; the D gene cannot be resolved reliably. The sequence was obtained from a human donor who had recovered from COVID-19. The material sequenced was CD4+ T cells from blood, taken before SARS-CoV-2 vaccination. The CDR3 is CASSTAQGNQPQHF. The bases are TGTGCCAGCAGTACTGCGCAGGGCAATCAGCCCCAGCATTTT.